The clone carrying this T cell receptor (beta chain) was recorded once. Its cognate antigen is unknown. Being one base from a much bigger clone, this may be a read error. Those patients picked for sequencing had displayed CD8+CD57+ cell expansion on flow cytometry. Blood was sampled before the patients had received any therapy. It was genomic DNA that served as the template for profiling TCR beta VDJ and CDR3. TCRdb reanalysed the reads using MiXCR and keeps one entry per CDR3 protein. Of a few hundred thousand distinct CDR3 sequences detected, more than 25% appear once; the ten largest clones hold less than 1%. These data are taken from a study of CD8+CD57+ T cells in acquired aplastic anemia. In the study overall: When averaged, DNA from sorted CD4+ and CD8+ cells came to approximately 3 ug. Study outcomes and limitations: Both patients and controls carried the same twenty-nine CD8+ CDR3 sequences.

There are 15 residues in the CDR3. Per germline, CDR1 SNHLY and CDR2 FYNNEI. The receptor comes from a human donor with aplastic anemia. Specimen: sorted CD4+, CD8+, or CD8+CD57+ T cells (not recorded which) from PBMCs. The chain recombines TRBV2 with TRBJ2-6, with a possible D match to TRBD1 (5 bases). The CDR3 loop reads CASGLGGSGANVLAF. CDR3 bases: TGTGCCAGCGGATTGGGCGGCTCTGGGGCCAACGTCCTGGCTTTC.